Listed below are T cell receptor beta chains from one sample, sequenced in a study of control samples from healthy donors and cancer patients. Clones were sequenced by immunoSEQ multiplex PCR, and TCRdb holds only the in-frame ones, with some missing. The sample has 110,000 or so clones, about 89% seen once. Specimen: blood. These TCRs come from a woman aged 45-59 years in good health. Both conserved end residues are part of each CDR3. The D gene is left open where the match is weak. Clone size is not always given. Where it is, it says once, few, many or a class for expanded clones.

cdr3_nt: TGCGCCAGCAGCCAAGTCACTCCAACAGATACGCAGTATTTT
cdr3_aa: CASSQVTPTDTQYF
clone_size: NA
d_call: NA
v_call: TRBV4-1
j_call: TRBJ2-3

cdr3_nt: TGTGCCAGCAGCCCCTCTAGGGCGGGGGTTAGCACAGATACGCAGTATTTT
cdr3_aa: CASSPSRAGVSTDTQYF
clone_size: NA
d_call: TRBD2
v_call: TRBV7-3
j_call: TRBJ2-3

cdr3_nt: TGTGCCAGCAGTGAAATGGTTCGGGGGGGGCAGAAGACCCAGTACTTC
cdr3_aa: CASSEMVRGGQKTQYF
clone_size: NA
d_call: TRBD2
v_call: TRBV6-1
j_call: TRBJ2-5

cdr3_nt: TGTGCCAGCAGTTACTCGACCGACAGGGACCCGCTCTCAATCAATCAGCCCCAGCATTTT
cdr3_aa: CASSYSTDRDPLSINQPQHF
clone_size: few
d_call: TRBD1
v_call: TRBV6-2/TRBV6-3
j_call: TRBJ1-5

cdr3_nt: TGTGCCAGCAGCTTGAATGGGGCGGAGCTGTTTTTT
cdr3_aa: CASSLNGAELFF
clone_size: NA
d_call: NA
v_call: TRBV5-4
j_call: TRBJ2-2

cdr3_nt: TGTGCCTGGAGCCCCAAACTAGCGGGGGTCACAGATACGCAGTATTTT
cdr3_aa: CAWSPKLAGVTDTQYF
clone_size: NA
d_call: TRBD2
v_call: TRBV30
j_call: TRBJ2-3

cdr3_nt: TGTGCCAGCAGCGACCGGGACGCTCTTACCTACGAGCAGTACTTC
cdr3_aa: CASSDRDALTYEQYF
clone_size: once
d_call: NA
v_call: TRBV9
j_call: TRBJ2-7

cdr3_nt: TGTGCCACCTCAGGGTGGGGCAGGCGACACCAAGAGACCCAGTACTTC
cdr3_aa: CATSGWGRRHQETQYF
clone_size: NA
d_call: NA
v_call: TRBV19
j_call: TRBJ2-5

cdr3_nt: TGCGCCAGCAGCTTGATGACAGGGCGGATCACCTCTGGGGCCAACGTCCTGACTTTC
cdr3_aa: CASSLMTGRITSGANVLTF
clone_size: once
d_call: TRBD1
v_call: TRBV5-1
j_call: TRBJ2-6

cdr3_nt: TGTGCCAGCAGCTTGGCCCTTGATAACTATGGCTACACCTTC
cdr3_aa: CASSLALDNYGYTF
clone_size: NA
d_call: NA
v_call: TRBV5-6
j_call: TRBJ1-2

cdr3_nt: TGTGCCAGCAGCCCCCAGGGCGGGGGGGCAGATACGCAGTATTTT
cdr3_aa: CASSPQGGGADTQYF
clone_size: NA
d_call: TRBD2
v_call: TRBV9
j_call: TRBJ2-3

cdr3_nt: TGTGCCAGCAGGCACCCCACGACCCATGGCTACACCTTC
cdr3_aa: CASRHPTTHGYTF
clone_size: NA
d_call: NA
v_call: TRBV6-5
j_call: TRBJ1-2

cdr3_nt: TGTGCCAGTAGGGACTTTTTGGACGGCTACACCTTC
cdr3_aa: CASRDFLDGYTF
clone_size: NA
d_call: NA
v_call: TRBV6-5
j_call: TRBJ1-2

cdr3_nt: TGTGCCAGCAGCCCCCCAAATCGGGGTTCAGAGACCCAGTACTTC
cdr3_aa: CASSPPNRGSETQYF
clone_size: NA
d_call: NA
v_call: TRBV7-9
j_call: TRBJ2-5

cdr3_nt: TGTGCCAGCAGCCACAATGAAGCTTTCTTT
cdr3_aa: CASSHNEAFF
clone_size: NA
d_call: NA
v_call: TRBV12-3/TRBV12-4
j_call: TRBJ1-1

cdr3_nt: TGTGCCAGCAGTTTCGCTAGGATAGATGAGCAGTTCTTC
cdr3_aa: CASSFARIDEQFF
clone_size: once
d_call: NA
v_call: TRBV12-3/TRBV12-4
j_call: TRBJ2-1

cdr3_nt: TGTGCCAGCAGCCTCCCGGGGGGAGGGGGCGGGGGCACAGATACGCAGTATTTT
cdr3_aa: CASSLPGGGGGGTDTQYF
clone_size: NA
d_call: NA
v_call: TRBV7-2
j_call: TRBJ2-3

cdr3_nt: TGTGCCAGCAGCCCGAGACCCTCCGACAAATTCTGGGGTATTAAGGGCAATCAGCCCCAGCATTTT
cdr3_aa: CASSPRPSDKFWGIKGNQPQHF
clone_size: few
d_call: NA
v_call: TRBV3-1/TRBV3-2
j_call: TRBJ1-5

cdr3_nt: TGTGCCAGCAGATACGGACTAGTCACTGAGCAGTTCTTC
cdr3_aa: CASRYGLVTEQFF
clone_size: few
d_call: TRBD2
v_call: TRBV6-5
j_call: TRBJ2-1

cdr3_nt: TGTGCCAGCAGCTTATTGGGGAACACTGAAGCTTTCTTT
cdr3_aa: CASSLLGNTEAFF
clone_size: NA
d_call: NA
v_call: TRBV11-2
j_call: TRBJ1-1

cdr3_nt: TGTGCCAGCAGTTACGGTGCGGACCGCTATCAGCCCCAGCATTTT
cdr3_aa: CASSYGADRYQPQHF
clone_size: NA
d_call: NA
v_call: TRBV27
j_call: TRBJ1-5

cdr3_nt: TGTGCCAGTAGTCCTCAGTCAGGGCATCAGCCCCAGCATTTT
cdr3_aa: CASSPQSGHQPQHF
clone_size: NA
d_call: NA
v_call: TRBV19
j_call: TRBJ1-5

cdr3_nt: TGTGCCTGGAAAGGGGCAGGGGTCGGCTACACCTTC
cdr3_aa: CAWKGAGVGYTF
clone_size: NA
d_call: NA
v_call: TRBV30
j_call: TRBJ1-2

cdr3_nt: TGTGCCAGCAGCTCCTACCTAGCGGGGAACAACAATGAGCAGTTCTTC
cdr3_aa: CASSSYLAGNNNEQFF
clone_size: NA
d_call: TRBD2
v_call: TRBV7-3
j_call: TRBJ2-1

cdr3_nt: TGTGCCAGCGGGGAACCTAACTATGGCTACACCTTC
cdr3_aa: CASGEPNYGYTF
clone_size: NA
d_call: NA
v_call: TRBV25-1
j_call: TRBJ1-2

cdr3_nt: TGTGCCAGCAGCTTTAATCGGGGGCAGCCCCAGCATTTT
cdr3_aa: CASSFNRGQPQHF
clone_size: NA
d_call: NA
v_call: TRBV7-2
j_call: TRBJ1-5

cdr3_nt: TGTGCCAGCAGCTCGGCCACCCCTTACAATGAGCAGTTCTTC
cdr3_aa: CASSSATPYNEQFF
clone_size: NA
d_call: NA
v_call: TRBV5-6
j_call: TRBJ2-1

cdr3_nt: TGTGCCAGCAGCGGGAATAGGACTTATGGCGGGGGGCTTCGCGGGGATACGCAGTATTTT
cdr3_aa: CASSGNRTYGGGLRGDTQYF
clone_size: once
d_call: TRBD2
v_call: TRBV9
j_call: TRBJ2-3

cdr3_nt: TGTGCCAGCAGCGGAGCGGGGAGCGGGGGGCGCACAGATACGCAGTATTTT
cdr3_aa: CASSGAGSGGRTDTQYF
clone_size: NA
d_call: TRBD2
v_call: TRBV9
j_call: TRBJ2-3

cdr3_nt: TGCGCCAGCAGCCAAGATAGGCCTGGACTAGCGGGAGACGATGAGCAGTTCTTC
cdr3_aa: CASSQDRPGLAGDDEQFF
clone_size: NA
d_call: TRBD2
v_call: TRBV4-3
j_call: TRBJ2-1

cdr3_nt: TGCAGTGCTAATGAAGCTTTCTTT
cdr3_aa: CSANEAFF
clone_size: NA
d_call: NA
v_call: TRBV20-1
j_call: TRBJ1-1

cdr3_nt: TGTGCCACCAGCAGTGGCAGGTTGCAGCCCCAGCATTTT
cdr3_aa: CATSSGRLQPQHF
clone_size: NA
d_call: NA
v_call: TRBV15
j_call: TRBJ1-5

cdr3_nt: TGTGCCAGCAGCCATTCCAGGGAGAATGAGCAGTTCTTC
cdr3_aa: CASSHSRENEQFF
clone_size: once
d_call: NA
v_call: TRBV5-4
j_call: TRBJ2-1

cdr3_nt: TGTGCCACCAGTGATTTTGGGCGGGGCACAGATACGCAGTATTTT
cdr3_aa: CATSDFGRGTDTQYF
clone_size: NA
d_call: NA
v_call: TRBV24-1
j_call: TRBJ2-3

cdr3_nt: TGCAGCGCTAACAGGGGCAGGACTGAAGCTTTCTTT
cdr3_aa: CSANRGRTEAFF
clone_size: NA
d_call: TRBD1
v_call: TRBV29-1
j_call: TRBJ1-1

cdr3_nt: TGTGCCAGCGGCAGCGACAGGGGGCAAACAGATACGCAGTATTTT
cdr3_aa: CASGSDRGQTDTQYF
clone_size: NA
d_call: TRBD1
v_call: TRBV6-5
j_call: TRBJ2-3

cdr3_nt: TGTGCCAGTAGTATAGGTCTAGCGGGAGTAGATACGCAGTATTTT
cdr3_aa: CASSIGLAGVDTQYF
clone_size: NA
d_call: TRBD2
v_call: TRBV19
j_call: TRBJ2-3

cdr3_nt: TGTGCCAGCAGTTACGAGCAGAACACTGAAGCTTTCTTT
cdr3_aa: CASSYEQNTEAFF
clone_size: NA
d_call: NA
v_call: TRBV6-5
j_call: TRBJ1-1

cdr3_nt: TGCAGCGTTGAAAGGGTAGCAGATACGCAGTATTTT
cdr3_aa: CSVERVADTQYF
clone_size: NA
d_call: NA
v_call: TRBV29-1
j_call: TRBJ2-3

cdr3_nt: TGTGCCAGTTTACCGGGACGGTCCTCTGGAAACACCATATATTTT
cdr3_aa: CASLPGRSSGNTIYF
clone_size: NA
d_call: NA
v_call: TRBV7-2
j_call: TRBJ1-3

cdr3_nt: TGTGCCATCAGTGAGTACTCCTACGAGCAGTACTTC
cdr3_aa: CAISEYSYEQYF
clone_size: NA
d_call: NA
v_call: TRBV10-3
j_call: TRBJ2-7

cdr3_nt: TGTGCCAGCAGTAGAGCGGTAAACACCGGGGAGCTGTTTTTT
cdr3_aa: CASSRAVNTGELFF
clone_size: NA
d_call: NA
v_call: TRBV6-4
j_call: TRBJ2-2

cdr3_nt: TGTGCCAGCAGCCAAGCCTGGGAGACCCAGTACTTC
cdr3_aa: CASSQAWETQYF
clone_size: NA
d_call: NA
v_call: TRBV3-1/TRBV3-2
j_call: TRBJ2-5

cdr3_nt: TGCGCCAGCAGCTTCTCGGGGGCCCAAGAGACCCAGTACTTC
cdr3_aa: CASSFSGAQETQYF
clone_size: NA
d_call: NA
v_call: TRBV5-1
j_call: TRBJ2-5

cdr3_nt: TGTGCCAGCAGCCTGCTCGGGGGAGGGCCTACAGATACGCAGTATTTT
cdr3_aa: CASSLLGGGPTDTQYF
clone_size: NA
d_call: TRBD2
v_call: TRBV5-4
j_call: TRBJ2-3

cdr3_nt: TGCAGCGTTTCGGACAGCCATGGCTACACCTTC
cdr3_aa: CSVSDSHGYTF
clone_size: NA
d_call: NA
v_call: TRBV29-1
j_call: TRBJ1-2

cdr3_nt: TGCGCCAGCAGCTTGGCCGCGGGGTCAGGGGAGACCCAGTACTTC
cdr3_aa: CASSLAAGSGETQYF
clone_size: NA
d_call: NA
v_call: TRBV5-1
j_call: TRBJ2-5

cdr3_nt: TGCAGCGTTTACGCTTATGGCTACACCTTC
cdr3_aa: CSVYAYGYTF
clone_size: NA
d_call: NA
v_call: TRBV29-1
j_call: TRBJ1-2